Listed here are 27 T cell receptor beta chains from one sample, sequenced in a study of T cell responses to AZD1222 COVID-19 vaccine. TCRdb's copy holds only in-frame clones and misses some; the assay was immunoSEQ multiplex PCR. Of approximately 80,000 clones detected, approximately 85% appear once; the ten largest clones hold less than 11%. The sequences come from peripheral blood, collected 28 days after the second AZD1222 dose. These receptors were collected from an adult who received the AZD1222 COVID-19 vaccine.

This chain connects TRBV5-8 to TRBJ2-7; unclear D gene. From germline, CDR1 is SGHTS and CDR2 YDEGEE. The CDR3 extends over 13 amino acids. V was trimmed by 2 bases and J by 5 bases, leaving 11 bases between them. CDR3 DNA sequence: TGTGCCAGCAGCTTAACACGGGCCCACGAGCAGTACTTC. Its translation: CASSLTRAHEQYF.

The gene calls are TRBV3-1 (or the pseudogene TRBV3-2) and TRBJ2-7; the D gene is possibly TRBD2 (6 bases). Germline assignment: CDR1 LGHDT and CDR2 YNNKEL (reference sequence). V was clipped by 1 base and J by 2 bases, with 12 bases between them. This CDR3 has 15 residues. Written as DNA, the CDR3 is TGTGCCAGCAGCCAAGGGGTAGCGGCCACCTACGAGCAGTACTTC. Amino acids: CASSQGVAATYEQYF.

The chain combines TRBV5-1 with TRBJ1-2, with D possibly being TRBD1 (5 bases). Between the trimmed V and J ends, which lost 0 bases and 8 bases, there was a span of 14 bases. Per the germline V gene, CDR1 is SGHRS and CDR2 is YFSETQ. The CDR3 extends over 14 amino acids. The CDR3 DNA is TGCGCCAGCAGCTTGGGATTTTTTGGGGACGGCTACACCTTC. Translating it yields CASSLGFFGDGYTF.

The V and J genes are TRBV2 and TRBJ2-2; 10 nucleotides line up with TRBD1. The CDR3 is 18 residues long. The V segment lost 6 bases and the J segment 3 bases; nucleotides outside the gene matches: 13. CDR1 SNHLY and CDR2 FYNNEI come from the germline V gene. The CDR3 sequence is CASRAGDLGTGDTGELFF. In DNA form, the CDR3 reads TGTGCCAGCAGGGCGGGGGACCTCGGGACAGGGGACACCGGGGAGCTGTTTTTT.

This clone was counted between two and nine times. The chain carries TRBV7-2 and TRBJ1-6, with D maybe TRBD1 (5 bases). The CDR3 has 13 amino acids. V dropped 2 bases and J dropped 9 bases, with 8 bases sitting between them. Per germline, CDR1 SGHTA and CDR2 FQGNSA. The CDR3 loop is CASSLRGVSPLHF. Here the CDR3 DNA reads TGTGCCAGCAGCTTAAGGGGCGTTTCACCCCTCCACTTT.

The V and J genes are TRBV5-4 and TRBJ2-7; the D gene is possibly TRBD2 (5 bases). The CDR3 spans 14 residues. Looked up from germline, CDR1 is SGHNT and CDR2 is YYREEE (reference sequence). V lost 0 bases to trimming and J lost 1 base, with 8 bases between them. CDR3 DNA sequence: TGTGCCAGCAGCTTGGGTAGGGAGTCCTACGAGCAGTACTTC. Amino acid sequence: CASSLGRESYEQYF.

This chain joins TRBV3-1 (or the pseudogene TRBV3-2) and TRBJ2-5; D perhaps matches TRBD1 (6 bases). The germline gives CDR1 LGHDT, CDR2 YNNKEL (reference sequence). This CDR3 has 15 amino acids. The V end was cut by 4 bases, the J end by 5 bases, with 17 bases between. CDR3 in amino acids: CASSLQNWGLETQYF. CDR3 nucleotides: TGTGCCAGCAGCCTACAGAACTGGGGGCTGGAGACCCAGTACTTC.

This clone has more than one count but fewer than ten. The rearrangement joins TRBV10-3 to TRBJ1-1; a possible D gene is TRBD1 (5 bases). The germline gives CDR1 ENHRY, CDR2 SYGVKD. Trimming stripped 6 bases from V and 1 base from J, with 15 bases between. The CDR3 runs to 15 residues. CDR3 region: CAISARGETNTEAFF. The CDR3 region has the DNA TGTGCCATCAGCGCCCGGGGGGAGACGAACACTGAAGCTTTCTTT.

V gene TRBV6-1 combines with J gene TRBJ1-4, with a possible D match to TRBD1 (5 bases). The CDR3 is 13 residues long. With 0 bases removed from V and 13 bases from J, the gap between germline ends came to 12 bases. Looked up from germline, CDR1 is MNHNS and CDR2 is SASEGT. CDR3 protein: CASSEARGGRLFF. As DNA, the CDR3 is TGTGCCAGCAGTGAAGCTAGGGGTGGCCGACTGTTTTTT.

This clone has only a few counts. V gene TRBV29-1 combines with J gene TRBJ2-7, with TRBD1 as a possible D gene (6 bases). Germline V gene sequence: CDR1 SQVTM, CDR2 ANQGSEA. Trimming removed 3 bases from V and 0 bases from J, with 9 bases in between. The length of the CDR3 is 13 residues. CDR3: CSVEGQSSYEQYF. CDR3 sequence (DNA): TGCAGCGTTGAGGGACAAAGCTCCTACGAGCAGTACTTC.

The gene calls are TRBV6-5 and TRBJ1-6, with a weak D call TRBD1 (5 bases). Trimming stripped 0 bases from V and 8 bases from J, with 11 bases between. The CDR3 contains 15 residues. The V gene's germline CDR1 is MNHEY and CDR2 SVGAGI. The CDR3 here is CASSYSGASDSPLHF. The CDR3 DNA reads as TGTGCCAGCAGTTACTCAGGGGCGAGCGATTCACCCCTCCACTTT.

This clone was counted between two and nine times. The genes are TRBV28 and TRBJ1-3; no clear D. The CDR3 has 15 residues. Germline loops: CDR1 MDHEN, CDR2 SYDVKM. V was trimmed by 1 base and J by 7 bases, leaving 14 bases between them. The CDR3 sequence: CASSLSSGVWNTIYF. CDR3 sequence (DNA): TGTGCCAGCAGTTTATCGAGCGGGGTTTGGAACACCATATATTTT.

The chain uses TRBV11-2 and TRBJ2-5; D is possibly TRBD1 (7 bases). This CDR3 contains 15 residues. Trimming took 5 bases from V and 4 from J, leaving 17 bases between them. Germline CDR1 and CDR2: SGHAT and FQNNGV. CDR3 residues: CASSAQGGIGETQYF. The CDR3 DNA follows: TGTGCCAGCAGCGCCCAGGGGGGTATCGGAGAGACCCAGTACTTC.

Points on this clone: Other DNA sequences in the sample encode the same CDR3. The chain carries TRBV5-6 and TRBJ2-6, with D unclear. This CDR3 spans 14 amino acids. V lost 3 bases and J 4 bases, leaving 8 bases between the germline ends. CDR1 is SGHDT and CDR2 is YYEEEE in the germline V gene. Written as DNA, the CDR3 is TGTGCCAGCAGCTCCGCGCCCGGGGCCAACGTCCTGACTTTC. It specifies CASSSAPGANVLTF.

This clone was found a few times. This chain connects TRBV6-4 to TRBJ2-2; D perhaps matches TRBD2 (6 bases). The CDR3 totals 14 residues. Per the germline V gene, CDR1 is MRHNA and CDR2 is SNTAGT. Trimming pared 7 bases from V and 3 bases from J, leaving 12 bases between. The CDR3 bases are TGTGCCAGCAAAGGCGGGGAGGACACCGGGGAGCTGTTTTTT. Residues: CASKGGEDTGELFF.

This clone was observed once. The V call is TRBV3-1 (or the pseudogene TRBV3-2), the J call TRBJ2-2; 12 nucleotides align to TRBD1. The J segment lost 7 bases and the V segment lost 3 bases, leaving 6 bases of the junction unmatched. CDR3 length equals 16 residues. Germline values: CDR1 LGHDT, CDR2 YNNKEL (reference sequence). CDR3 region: CASSQDGTGGNGELFF. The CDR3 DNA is TGTGCCAGCAGCCAGGACGGGACAGGGGGCAACGGGGAGCTGTTTTTT.

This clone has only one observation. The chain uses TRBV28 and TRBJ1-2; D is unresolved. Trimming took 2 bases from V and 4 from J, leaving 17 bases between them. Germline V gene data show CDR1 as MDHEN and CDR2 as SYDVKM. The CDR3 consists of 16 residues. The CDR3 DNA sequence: TGTGCCAGCAGTTTAGGAAAAACGAGCTTTCGCTATGGCTACACCTTC. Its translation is CASSLGKTSFRYGYTF.

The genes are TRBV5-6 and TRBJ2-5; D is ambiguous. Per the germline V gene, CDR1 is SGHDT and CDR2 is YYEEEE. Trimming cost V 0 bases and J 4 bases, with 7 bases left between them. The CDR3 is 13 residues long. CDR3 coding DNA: TGTGCCAGCAGCTTGGCGCAGAGAGAGACCCAGTACTTC. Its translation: CASSLAQRETQYF. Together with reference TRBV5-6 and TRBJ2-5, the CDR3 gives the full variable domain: DAGVTQSPTHLIKTRGQQVTLRCSPKSGHDTVSWYQQALGQGPQFIFQYYEEEERQRGNFPDRFSGHQFPNYSSELNVNALLLGDSALYLCASSLAQRETQYFGPGTRLLVL.

This CDR3 reads CASSPRSQYQETQYF. In nucleotides, the CDR3 is TGTGCCAGTAGTCCACGATCACAGTACCAAGAGACCCAGTACTTC. The chain uses TRBV19 and TRBJ2-5; no clear D. The germline CDR1 and CDR2 sequences are LNHDA and SQIVND (reference sequence). V lost 5 bases to trimming and J lost 0 bases, with 13 bases between them. There are 15 residues in the CDR3.

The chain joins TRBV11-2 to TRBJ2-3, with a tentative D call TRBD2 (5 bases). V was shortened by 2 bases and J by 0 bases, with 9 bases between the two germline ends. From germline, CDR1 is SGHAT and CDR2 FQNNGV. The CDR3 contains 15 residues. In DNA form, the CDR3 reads TGTGCCAGCAGCTTAATGCGGGCAAGCACAGATACGCAGTATTTT. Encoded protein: CASSLMRASTDTQYF. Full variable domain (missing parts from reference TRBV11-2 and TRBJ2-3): EAGVAQSPRYKIIEKRQSVAFWCNPISGHATLYWYQQILGQGPKLLIQFQNNGVVDDSQLPKDRFSAERLKGVDSTLKIQPAKLEDSAVYLCASSLMRASTDTQYFGPGTRLTVL.

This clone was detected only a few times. CDR3 amino acids: CASSLDLGRLNTEAFF. The DNA of the CDR3 is TGTGCCAGCAGCTTAGATCTTGGACGGCTGAACACTGAAGCTTTCTTT. This rearrangement joins TRBV11-2 to TRBJ1-1; no firm D call. This CDR3 region has 16 residues. V was cut by 0 bases and J by 0 bases, with 11 bases left in between. Germline CDR1 SGHAT, CDR2 FQNNGV.

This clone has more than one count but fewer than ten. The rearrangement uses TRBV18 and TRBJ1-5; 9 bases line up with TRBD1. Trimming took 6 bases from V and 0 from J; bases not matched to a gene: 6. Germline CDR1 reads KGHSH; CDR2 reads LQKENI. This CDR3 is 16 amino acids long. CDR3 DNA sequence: TGTGCCAGCTCCTCGGGACAGGGCTATAGCAATCAGCCCCAGCATTTT. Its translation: CASSSGQGYSNQPQHF.

The CDR3 region is CASSLGGDYNEQFF. CDR3 DNA sequence: TGTGCCAGCAGCTTGGGGGGGGATTACAATGAGCAGTTCTTC. J is TRBJ2-1 and V is TRBV7-8, with 7 nucleotides matching TRBD2. Germline CDR1 reads SGHVS; CDR2 reads FQNEAQ. The CDR3 length is 14 residues. Trimming cost V 3 bases and J 4 bases; bases outside gene matches: 3.

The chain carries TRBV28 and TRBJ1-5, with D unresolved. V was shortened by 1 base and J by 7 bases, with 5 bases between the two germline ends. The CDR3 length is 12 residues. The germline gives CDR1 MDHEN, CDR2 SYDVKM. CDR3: CASSLLGQPQHF. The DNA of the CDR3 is TGTGCCAGCAGTTTATTGGGCCAGCCCCAGCATTTT.

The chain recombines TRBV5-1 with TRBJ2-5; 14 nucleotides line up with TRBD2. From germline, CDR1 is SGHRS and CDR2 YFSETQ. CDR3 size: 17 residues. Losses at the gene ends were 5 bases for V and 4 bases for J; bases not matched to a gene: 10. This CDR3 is CASRPGLAGGGGETQYF. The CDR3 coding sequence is TGCGCCAGCAGACCAGGACTAGCGGGGGGTGGCGGAGAGACCCAGTACTTC.

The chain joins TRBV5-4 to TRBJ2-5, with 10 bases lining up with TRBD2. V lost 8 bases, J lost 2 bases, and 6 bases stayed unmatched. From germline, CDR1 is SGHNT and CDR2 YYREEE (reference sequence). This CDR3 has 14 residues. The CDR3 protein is CASRTSGTQETQYF. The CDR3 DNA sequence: TGTGCCAGTCGGACTAGCGGAACTCAAGAGACCCAGTACTTC.

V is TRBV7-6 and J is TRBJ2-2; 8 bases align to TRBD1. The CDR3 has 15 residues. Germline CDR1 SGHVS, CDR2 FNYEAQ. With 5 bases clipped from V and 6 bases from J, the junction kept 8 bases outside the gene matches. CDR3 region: CASSPQGAGAGELFF. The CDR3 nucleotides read TGTGCCAGCAGCCCTCAGGGGGCTGGGGCCGGGGAGCTGTTTTTT.